These T cell receptor beta chains were read from a single sample in a study of blood T cell repertoires in COVID-19. TCRdb keeps only in-frame clones here, not all; method: immunoSEQ multiplex PCR. The sample records about 150,000 clones, around four fifths being singletons. The sample taken for sequencing was peripheral blood. Every receptor here comes from a woman of 80 years or more with COVID-19, enrolled during active disease. CDR3s include the opening cysteine and the closing phenylalanine or tryptophan. A D gene is named only where the DNA matches it firmly. Size is stated for part of the rows, as once, few or many counts, or as a class when the clone is expanded.

d_gene,j_gene,v_gene,abundance,CDR3aa,CDR3nt
-,TRBJ2-2,TRBV21-1,-,CATLSGELFF,TGTGCCACTCTCTCCGGGGAGCTGTTTTTT
TRBD2,TRBJ2-3,TRBV12-5,-,CASGWGGADTQYF,TGTGCTAGTGGTTGGGGGGGGGCAGATACGCAGTATTTT
TRBD1,TRBJ2-5,TRBV5-1,-,CASSNRGQGETQYF,TGCGCCAGCAGCAACAGGGGGCAGGGCGAGACCCAGTACTTC
-,TRBJ1-5,TRBV27,-,CASSPRPFRGFYSNQPQHF,TGTGCCAGCAGTCCCAGGCCTTTCAGGGGATTCTATAGCAATCAGCCCCAGCATTTT
-,TRBJ1-1,TRBV5-1,-,CASSSTVNTEAFF,TGCGCCAGCAGCTCTACAGTGAACACTGAAGCTTTCTTT
-,TRBJ1-1,TRBV19,few,CASSIHFTEAFF,TGTGCCAGTAGTATCCATTTCACTGAAGCTTTCTTT
-,TRBJ1-1,TRBV27,-,CASSSGVSRTEAFF,TGTGCCAGCAGTTCGGGGGTTAGTAGGACTGAAGCTTTCTTT
-,TRBJ1-1,TRBV5-6,-,CASSPLGGNTEAFF,TGTGCCAGCAGCCCTCTCGGGGGGAACACTGAAGCTTTCTTT
TRBD1,TRBJ1-1,TRBV5-6,-,CASSAYRGPGYAEAFF,TGTGCCAGCAGCGCGTACAGGGGCCCCGGGTACGCTGAAGCTTTCTTT
TRBD1,TRBJ2-7,TRBV7-9,-,CASSHDRGFTYEQYF,TGTGCCAGCAGTCACGACAGGGGGTTCACCTACGAGCAGTACTTC
TRBD2,TRBJ2-3,TRBV3-1/TRBV3-2,-,CASSAHGTSGDPLRPDTQYF,TGTGCCAGCAGCGCCCACGGGACTAGCGGGGATCCACTGAGGCCAGATACGCAGTATTTT
-,TRBJ2-7,TRBV5-1,once,CASSFLDNYEQYF,TGCGCCAGCAGCTTTCTGGACAACTACGAGCAGTACTTC
-,TRBJ2-7,TRBV21-1,-,CASSRRQGISYEQYF,TGTGCCAGCAGCAGACGACAGGGTATCTCCTACGAGCAGTACTTC
-,TRBJ2-4,TRBV4-1,-,CASSQLEGGQDIQYF,TGCGCCAGCAGCCAATTGGAGGGAGGACAAGACATTCAGTACTTC
-,TRBJ2-7,TRBV7-2,-,CASSLDRQSYEQYF,TGTGCCAGCAGCTTAGATCGACAGTCCTACGAGCAGTACTTC
TRBD2,TRBJ2-5,TRBV10-1,few,CASSGAGRETQYF,TGCGCCAGCAGTGGAGCGGGAAGAGAGACCCAGTACTTC
-,TRBJ2-1,TRBV14,-,CASSQVGEQFF,TGTGCCAGCAGCCAAGTCGGGGAGCAGTTCTTC
TRBD1,TRBJ1-6,TRBV5-6,once,CASSLGQGVGSPLHF,TGTGCCAGCAGCTTGGGCCAGGGGGTAGGTTCACCCCTCCACTTT
-,TRBJ2-3,TRBV5-1,-,CAGSTGSTDTQYF,TGCGCCGGCAGCACGGGTTCGACAGATACGCAGTATTTT
TRBD2,TRBJ2-5,TRBV9,once,CASSALTSGAYQETQYF,TGTGCCAGCAGCGCTCTCACTAGCGGGGCGTACCAAGAGACCCAGTACTTC
-,TRBJ1-2,TRBV28,-,CASSPTPLPGRGYTF,TGTGCCAGCAGTCCCACGCCCCTCCCCGGGAGGGGCTACACCTTC
TRBD2,TRBJ2-1,TRBV2,-,CASSAIAGGGDEQFF,TGTGCCAGCAGTGCCATAGCGGGAGGGGGGGATGAGCAGTTCTTC
TRBD2,TRBJ2-2,TRBV5-4,-,CASSPRTSTNTGELFF,TGTGCCAGCAGCCCGAGGACTAGCACGAACACCGGGGAGCTGTTTTTT
-,TRBJ1-1,TRBV2,-,CASTQGSNTEAFF,TGTGCCAGCACCCAGGGCTCGAACACTGAAGCTTTCTTT
TRBD2,TRBJ2-3,TRBV27,-,CASSFGGRTDTQYF,TGTGCCAGCAGTTTCGGCGGGAGAACAGATACGCAGTATTTT
TRBD1,TRBJ2-7,TRBV23-1,-,CASSPMHQGAGYEQYF,TGCGCCAGCAGCCCCATGCACCAGGGGGCGGGGTACGAGCAGTACTTC
-,TRBJ1-1,TRBV7-3,once,CASSAGPMNTEAFF,TGTGCCAGCAGCGCGGGACCAATGAACACTGAAGCTTTCTTT
-,TRBJ2-1,TRBV7-3,few,CASSLASGEWNEQFF,TGTGCCAGCAGCTTAGCTTCCGGGGAGTGGAATGAGCAGTTCTTC
-,TRBJ2-7,TRBV10-3,-,CAISATYEQYF,TGTGCCATCAGTGCCACCTACGAGCAGTACTTC
-,TRBJ1-2,TRBV2,-,CASSVLSDNYGYTF,TGTGCCAGCAGTGTCCTTTCAGATAACTATGGCTACACCTTC
-,TRBJ2-7,TRBV5-5,-,CASSLGPGEGYEQYF,TGTGCCAGCAGCTTGGGCCCCGGGGAAGGATACGAGCAGTACTTC
TRBD2,TRBJ2-7,TRBV30,few,CAWSAPGLAVYGLYEQYF,TGTGCCTGGAGCGCACCGGGACTAGCGGTTTACGGGTTGTACGAGCAGTACTTC
TRBD1,TRBJ2-5,TRBV7-2,-,CASSRDRGSETQYF,TGTGCCAGCAGCCGGGACAGGGGATCGGAGACCCAGTACTTC
-,TRBJ1-6,TRBV18,-,CASSPTGNSPLHF,TGTGCCAGCTCACCAACAGGAAATTCACCCCTCCACTTT
TRBD1,TRBJ1-2,TRBV18,-,CASSPTGNYGYTF,TGTGCCAGCTCACCGACAGGGAACTATGGCTACACCTTC
-,TRBJ2-7,TRBV2,-,CASSVRGYPYEQYF,TGTGCCAGCAGTGTCAGGGGATATCCCTACGAGCAGTACTTC
-,TRBJ1-4,TRBV30,-,CAWKGMGAAGEKLFF,TGTGCCTGGAAGGGGATGGGGGCCGCAGGTGAAAAACTGTTTTTT
TRBD1,TRBJ2-3,TRBV18,few,CASSPGTGEADTQYF,TGTGCCAGCTCACCAGGGACAGGGGAGGCAGATACGCAGTATTTT
-,TRBJ1-5,TRBV4-3,-,CASSQEGHGYQPQHF,TGCGCCAGCAGCCAAGAGGGGCACGGTTATCAGCCCCAGCATTTT
TRBD2,TRBJ2-1,TRBV18,-,CASSPRGGARMSNEQFF,TGTGCCAGCTCACCACGCGGGGGGGCGAGGATGTCCAATGAGCAGTTCTTC
TRBD2,TRBJ2-7,TRBV5-1,-,CASSPKLAGFFYEQYF,TGCGCCAGCAGCCCGAAACTAGCGGGGTTCTTCTACGAGCAGTACTTC
-,TRBJ1-5,TRBV4-1,once,CASSQDGQGFQPQHF,TGCGCCAGCAGCCAAGATGGGCAGGGGTTCCAGCCCCAGCATTTT
-,TRBJ1-1,TRBV3-1/TRBV3-2,-,CASSSRGVNTEAFF,TGTGCCAGCAGCTCCAGGGGAGTGAACACTGAAGCTTTCTTT
TRBD1,TRBJ1-5,TRBV5-5,-,CASRDRVGQPQHF,TGTGCCAGCAGGGACAGGGTTGGGCAGCCCCAGCATTTT
-,TRBJ2-3,TRBV18,-,CASSPVRTDITQYF,TGTGCCAGCTCACCAGTAAGAACAGATATAACGCAGTATTTT
-,TRBJ1-1,TRBV5-6,-,CASSLGRHPKAFF,TGTGCCAGCAGCTTGGGCAGACACCCTAAAGCTTTCTTT
TRBD1,TRBJ1-1,TRBV10-3,-,CAISRDRATEAFF,TGTGCCATCAGCAGGGACAGGGCCACTGAAGCTTTCTTT
-,TRBJ2-1,TRBV21-1,-,CASSKAGTSGGLDNEQFF,TGTGCCAGCAGCAAAGCAGGGACTAGCGGGGGGCTAGACAATGAGCAGTTCTTC
-,TRBJ1-1,TRBV9,-,CASSVGGRKGDTEAFF,TGTGCCAGCAGCGTAGGGGGGCGCAAGGGGGACACTGAAGCTTTCTTT
TRBD1,TRBJ2-3,TRBV15,few,CATSRDGTGGDTQYF,TGTGCCACCAGCAGAGATGGGACAGGGGGAGATACGCAGTATTTT